A selection of T cell receptor beta chains follows, all from one sample in a study of cytomegalovirus exposure and HLA in healthy donors. Profiling relied on immunoSEQ multiplex PCR, and the TCRdb table lists in-frame clones only, not all of them. Of roughly 180,000 clones in the sample, roughly three quarters were seen once. Sequenced: PBMCs. Receptor source: a woman aged 45-60 years in good health and CMV-seropositive. CDR3s include the opening cysteine and the closing phenylalanine or tryptophan. A D gene is named only where the DNA matches it firmly. Clone size is given for some rows only: seen once, a few or many times, or a class if the clone is expanded.

v_gene: TRBV5-1; j_gene: TRBJ2-3; d_gene: TRBD2; abundance: .; CDR3aa: CASSLARTSGGVDTQYF; CDR3nt: TGCGCCAGCAGCTTGGCCCGGACTAGCGGGGGGGTAGATACGCAGTATTTT
v_gene: TRBV10-3; j_gene: TRBJ2-7; d_gene: .; abundance: .; CDR3aa: CAISPPSGLEQYF; CDR3nt: TGTGCCATCAGTCCCCCGAGCGGGCTCGAGCAGTACTTC
v_gene: TRBV4-1; j_gene: TRBJ2-1; d_gene: TRBD2; abundance: .; CDR3aa: CASSQGWRGGRNEQFF; CDR3nt: TGCGCCAGCAGCCAAGGATGGCGGGGGGGCCGGAATGAGCAGTTCTTC
v_gene: TRBV18; j_gene: TRBJ2-1; d_gene: TRBD2; abundance: .; CDR3aa: CASSPGTSGGAVEQFF; CDR3nt: TGTGCCAGCTCACCGGGGACTAGCGGGGGGGCCGTTGAGCAGTTCTTC
v_gene: TRBV6-1; j_gene: TRBJ1-6; d_gene: .; abundance: .; CDR3aa: CASTERGSSYNSPLHF; CDR3nt: TGTGCCAGCACTGAACGAGGGAGCTCCTATAATTCACCCCTCCACTTT
v_gene: TRBV2; j_gene: TRBJ1-5; d_gene: TRBD1; abundance: .; CDR3aa: CASTPDRGDQPQHF; CDR3nt: TGTGCCAGCACACCGGACAGGGGGGATCAGCCCCAGCATTTT
v_gene: TRBV21-1; j_gene: TRBJ1-1; d_gene: .; abundance: .; CDR3aa: CASSADRGLYRIFFMNTEAFF; CDR3nt: TGTGCCAGCAGCGCGGACAGGGGACTGTATAGAATTTTCTTCATGAACACTGAAGCTTTCTTT
v_gene: TRBV6-1; j_gene: TRBJ1-6; d_gene: .; abundance: .; CDR3aa: CASSFDRKVDSPLHF; CDR3nt: TGTGCCAGCAGTTTCGACAGGAAAGTAGATTCACCCCTCCACTTT
v_gene: TRBV5-1; j_gene: TRBJ2-7; d_gene: TRBD2; abundance: .; CDR3aa: CASSLASGGNYEQYF; CDR3nt: TGCGCCAGCAGCTTGGCTAGCGGGGGGAACTACGAGCAGTACTTC
v_gene: TRBV5-1; j_gene: TRBJ2-6; d_gene: .; abundance: .; CDR3aa: CASSEGAGGANVLTF; CDR3nt: TGCGCCAGCAGCGAAGGGGCGGGGGGGGCCAACGTCCTGACTTTC
v_gene: TRBV5-8; j_gene: TRBJ1-1; d_gene: .; abundance: .; CDR3aa: CASSLSGGTEAFF; CDR3nt: TGTGCCAGCAGCTTAAGCGGGGGCACTGAAGCTTTCTTT
v_gene: TRBV6-5; j_gene: TRBJ2-7; d_gene: TRBD1; abundance: .; CDR3aa: CASSFRDRGIVQYF; CDR3nt: TGTGCCAGCAGTTTCCGGGACAGGGGAATTGTGCAGTACTTC
v_gene: TRBV5-6; j_gene: TRBJ1-2; d_gene: .; abundance: .; CDR3aa: CASSGGLYNYGYTF; CDR3nt: TGTGCCAGCAGCGGGGGACTGTATAACTATGGCTACACCTTC
v_gene: TRBV5-1; j_gene: TRBJ2-7; d_gene: TRBD2; abundance: .; CDR3aa: CASRRTSGSSYEQYF; CDR3nt: TGCGCCAGCAGGCGGACTAGCGGGAGCTCCTACGAGCAGTACTTC
v_gene: TRBV15; j_gene: TRBJ1-3; d_gene: TRBD1; abundance: few; CDR3aa: CATSTGQANTIYF; CDR3nt: TGTGCCACCAGCACCGGACAGGCAAACACCATATATTTT
v_gene: TRBV4-1; j_gene: TRBJ2-7; d_gene: TRBD1; abundance: .; CDR3aa: CASSLRHRGLEQYF; CDR3nt: TGCGCCAGCAGCCTCAGGCACAGGGGGCTCGAGCAGTACTTC
v_gene: TRBV7-9; j_gene: TRBJ1-3; d_gene: .; abundance: few; CDR3aa: CASSLALGHLSGNTIYF; CDR3nt: TGTGCCAGCAGCTTAGCGCTAGGACACCTCTCTGGAAACACCATATATTTT
v_gene: TRBV4-2; j_gene: TRBJ2-3; d_gene: .; abundance: .; CDR3aa: CASSQVASTDTQYF; CDR3nt: TGTGCCAGCAGCCAAGTAGCGTCCACAGATACGCAGTATTTT
v_gene: TRBV7-9; j_gene: TRBJ1-2; d_gene: .; abundance: .; CDR3aa: CASEDLRGNYGYTF; CDR3nt: TGTGCCAGCGAGGACCTACGGGGGAACTATGGCTACACCTTC
v_gene: TRBV7-9; j_gene: TRBJ2-3; d_gene: .; abundance: .; CDR3aa: CSSSLARGIGTDTQYF; CDR3nt: TGTTCCAGCAGCTTAGCAAGGGGGATCGGCACAGATACGCAGTATTTT
v_gene: TRBV6-5; j_gene: TRBJ1-1; d_gene: .; abundance: few; CDR3aa: CASRPGANTEAFF; CDR3nt: TGTGCCAGCAGACCAGGGGCGAACACTGAAGCTTTCTTT
v_gene: TRBV5-8; j_gene: TRBJ2-1; d_gene: TRBD2; abundance: .; CDR3aa: CASSPRTSGGSNEQFF; CDR3nt: TGTGCCAGCAGCCCGCGGACTAGCGGGGGCTCCAATGAGCAGTTCTTC
v_gene: TRBV15; j_gene: TRBJ2-2; d_gene: TRBD1; abundance: .; CDR3aa: CATSRSQGAVGELFF; CDR3nt: TGTGCCACCAGCAGGTCGCAGGGGGCGGTCGGGGAGCTGTTTTTT
v_gene: TRBV30; j_gene: TRBJ2-1; d_gene: TRBD1; abundance: .; CDR3aa: CAWSVGTGAGDEQFF; CDR3nt: TGTGCCTGGAGTGTTGGAACAGGGGCAGGGGATGAGCAGTTCTTC
v_gene: TRBV6-5; j_gene: TRBJ1-2; d_gene: TRBD1; abundance: few; CDR3aa: CASSTGDYGYTF; CDR3nt: TGTGCCAGCAGCACAGGGGACTATGGCTACACCTTC
v_gene: TRBV5-1; j_gene: TRBJ1-2; d_gene: TRBD1; abundance: .; CDR3aa: CASSLDRGVIGYTF; CDR3nt: TGCGCCAGCAGCTTGGACAGGGGGGTTATTGGCTACACCTTC
v_gene: TRBV18; j_gene: TRBJ2-7; d_gene: .; abundance: .; CDR3aa: CASSPPRKTPYEQYF; CDR3nt: TGTGCCAGCTCACCACCCAGGAAAACTCCCTACGAGCAGTACTTC
v_gene: TRBV7-9; j_gene: TRBJ2-2; d_gene: .; abundance: few; CDR3aa: CASSPEDSWNTGELFF; CDR3nt: TGTGCCAGCAGTCCAGAAGACAGCTGGAACACCGGGGAGCTGTTTTTT
v_gene: TRBV6-5; j_gene: TRBJ2-2; d_gene: .; abundance: .; CDR3aa: CASSLAGGELFF; CDR3nt: TGTGCCAGCAGTTTGGCCGGGGGGGAGCTGTTTTTT
v_gene: TRBV6-1; j_gene: TRBJ2-7; d_gene: TRBD1; abundance: few; CDR3aa: CASSPGQGSYEQYF; CDR3nt: TGTGCCAGCAGCCCGGGACAGGGGTCCTACGAGCAGTACTTC
v_gene: TRBV2; j_gene: TRBJ1-3; d_gene: .; abundance: .; CDR3aa: CASSGQISGNTIYF; CDR3nt: TGTGCCAGCAGTGGACAGATCTCTGGAAACACCATATATTTT
v_gene: TRBV19; j_gene: TRBJ1-2; d_gene: .; abundance: few; CDR3aa: CASSIATGNYGYTF; CDR3nt: TGTGCCAGTAGTATAGCCACAGGGAACTATGGCTACACCTTC
v_gene: TRBV7-2; j_gene: TRBJ1-2; d_gene: TRBD1; abundance: .; CDR3aa: CASSLAYVGGGDYGYTF; CDR3nt: TGTGCCAGCAGCTTAGCTTACGTAGGGGGCGGCGATTATGGCTACACCTTC
v_gene: TRBV5-4; j_gene: TRBJ2-3; d_gene: TRBD1; abundance: once; CDR3aa: CASSPGQLTDTQYF; CDR3nt: TGTGCCAGCAGCCCGGGACAGCTCACAGATACGCAGTATTTT
v_gene: TRBV6-4; j_gene: TRBJ2-3; d_gene: TRBD2; abundance: .; CDR3aa: CASSDSSGAGADTQYF; CDR3nt: TGTGCCAGCAGTGACTCTAGCGGGGCTGGGGCAGATACGCAGTATTTT
v_gene: TRBV5-4; j_gene: TRBJ2-7; d_gene: .; abundance: once; CDR3aa: CASSFQGPVNEQYF; CDR3nt: TGTGCCAGCAGCTTTCAGGGGCCTGTAAACGAGCAGTACTTC
v_gene: TRBV18; j_gene: TRBJ2-7; d_gene: .; abundance: .; CDR3aa: CASSSPTRQVVSYEQYF; CDR3nt: TGTGCCAGCTCATCACCAACCCGGCAGGTTGTTTCCTACGAGCAGTACTTC
v_gene: TRBV4-2; j_gene: TRBJ1-6; d_gene: .; abundance: .; CDR3aa: CASSQERGWKGNSPLHF; CDR3nt: TGTGCCAGCAGCCAAGAACGGGGGTGGAAGGGTAATTCACCCCTCCACTTT
v_gene: TRBV5-1; j_gene: TRBJ2-5; d_gene: .; abundance: .; CDR3aa: CASSALPGSETQYF; CDR3nt: TGCGCCAGCAGCGCCCTTCCAGGTTCAGAGACCCAGTACTTC
v_gene: TRBV25-1; j_gene: TRBJ2-3; d_gene: .; abundance: few; CDR3aa: CASSSSTDTQYF; CDR3nt: TGTGCCAGCAGTAGCAGCACAGATACGCAGTATTTT
v_gene: TRBV4-2; j_gene: TRBJ2-5; d_gene: TRBD2; abundance: .; CDR3aa: CASSQEGASGGAWETQYF; CDR3nt: TGTGCCAGCAGCCAAGAGGGAGCTAGCGGGGGGGCCTGGGAGACCCAGTACTTC
v_gene: TRBV30; j_gene: TRBJ2-2; d_gene: TRBD2; abundance: .; CDR3aa: CAWSATGGAGELFF; CDR3nt: TGTGCCTGGAGCGCAACGGGGGGAGCCGGGGAGCTGTTTTTT
v_gene: TRBV6-5; j_gene: TRBJ2-1; d_gene: TRBD2; abundance: .; CDR3aa: CASRGLAGGHEQFF; CDR3nt: TGTGCCAGCAGGGGACTAGCGGGGGGGCATGAGCAGTTCTTC
v_gene: TRBV27; j_gene: TRBJ1-5; d_gene: .; abundance: .; CDR3aa: CASSSTGVSNQPQHF; CDR3nt: TGTGCCAGCAGTTCGACAGGAGTTAGCAATCAGCCCCAGCATTTT
v_gene: TRBV4-1; j_gene: TRBJ2-2; d_gene: TRBD1; abundance: .; CDR3aa: CASSQQGAGTGELFF; CDR3nt: TGCGCCAGCAGCCAACAGGGGGCGGGCACCGGGGAGCTGTTTTTT
v_gene: TRBV7-9; j_gene: TRBJ2-4; d_gene: TRBD1; abundance: .; CDR3aa: CASSSEGGGIQYF; CDR3nt: TGTGCCAGCAGCTCCGAAGGGGGCGGCATTCAGTACTTC
v_gene: TRBV9; j_gene: TRBJ2-5; d_gene: TRBD2; abundance: .; CDR3aa: CASSVGGGPGGTQYF; CDR3nt: TGTGCCAGCAGCGTAGGGGGGGGACCGGGAGGGACCCAGTACTTC
v_gene: TRBV4-2; j_gene: TRBJ2-3; d_gene: TRBD2; abundance: once; CDR3aa: CASSQARAAGEDTQYF; CDR3nt: TGTGCCAGCAGCCAAGCTCGGGCAGCGGGGGAAGATACGCAGTATTTT
v_gene: TRBV15; j_gene: TRBJ2-6; d_gene: .; abundance: few; CDR3aa: CATSEEGAAGANVLTF; CDR3nt: TGTGCCACCAGCGAGGAGGGGGCGGCGGGGGCCAACGTCCTGACTTTC
v_gene: TRBV6-1; j_gene: TRBJ2-5; d_gene: TRBD2; abundance: .; CDR3aa: CASSELAGEQETQYF; CDR3nt: TGTGCCAGCAGTGAACTAGCGGGGGAACAGGAGACCCAGTACTTC
v_gene: TRBV6-5; j_gene: TRBJ2-5; d_gene: TRBD2; abundance: .; CDR3aa: CASSGGGEETQYF; CDR3nt: TGTGCCAGCAGTGGCGGGGGAGAAGAGACCCAGTACTTC
v_gene: TRBV2; j_gene: TRBJ1-4; d_gene: .; abundance: .; CDR3aa: CASSIGLGEKLFF; CDR3nt: TGTGCCAGCAGTATAGGTCTGGGCGAAAAACTGTTTTTT
v_gene: TRBV5-1; j_gene: TRBJ1-1; d_gene: .; abundance: .; CDR3aa: CASSLGTLTWNTEAFF; CDR3nt: TGCGCCAGCAGCTTGGGGACACTCACTTGGAACACTGAAGCTTTCTTT
v_gene: TRBV27; j_gene: TRBJ1-1; d_gene: .; abundance: .; CDR3aa: CASRHGQEAFF; CDR3nt: TGTGCCAGCAGACATGGACAGGAAGCTTTCTTT
v_gene: TRBV7-6; j_gene: TRBJ2-7; d_gene: TRBD1; abundance: .; CDR3aa: CATGTGAYEQYF; CDR3nt: TGTGCTACCGGGACAGGGGCCTACGAGCAGTACTTC
v_gene: TRBV11-1; j_gene: TRBJ2-2; d_gene: .; abundance: .; CDR3aa: CASSFDGAIGELFF; CDR3nt: TGTGCCAGCAGCTTCGATGGGGCGATCGGGGAGCTGTTTTTT
v_gene: TRBV9; j_gene: TRBJ1-6; d_gene: .; abundance: .; CDR3aa: CASSVGRAGAYNSPLHF; CDR3nt: TGTGCCAGCAGCGTAGGTAGGGCAGGGGCCTATAATTCACCCCTCCACTTT
v_gene: TRBV29-1; j_gene: TRBJ1-1; d_gene: TRBD1; abundance: .; CDR3aa: CSVGLGQVNTEAFF; CDR3nt: TGCAGCGTTGGGTTGGGACAGGTCAACACTGAAGCTTTCTTT
v_gene: TRBV11-2; j_gene: TRBJ1-2; d_gene: .; abundance: .; CDR3aa: CASSRRAGPGGNYGYTF; CDR3nt: TGTGCCAGCAGCCGGCGGGCAGGGCCGGGGGGTAACTATGGCTACACCTTC